Below, one TCR beta chain is given with its context. The target antigen is unknown. The junction differs from germline at one of its ends, possibly a read error. This sample is part of a study of radiotherapy plus CTLA-4 blockade in lung cancer. Study overall: The study recorded objective responses in roughly 20% of patients and disease control in roughly 34%. Study-wide points: Early blood T cell clone changes and increased post-radiation serum interferon-beta were reportedly the strongest response predictors. Expansion in blood of tumor-derived TCR clones was seen after radiotherapy plus ipilimumab.

People whose metastatic non-small-cell lung cancer was chemo-refractory got focal radiation along with CTLA-4 blockade by ipilimumab. Some clones are missing from TCRdb's copy, which holds only in-frame ones; the method was immunoSEQ multiplex PCR. Among 32,000 or so clones listed, roughly 70% were seen once. Looked up from germline, CDR1 is SSHAT and CDR2 is FNYEAQ (reference sequence). The CDR3 totals 16 residues. The clonotype was recovered from a human donor with non-small cell lung cancer that progressed on radiotherapy plus ipilimumab. The chain couples TRBV7-7 to TRBJ2-5, with 10 positions matching TRBD1. The sample was peripheral blood, taken from a patient treated with radiotherapy plus ipilimumab. The CDR3 spells CASSPTGQGGQETQYF. CDR3 in DNA: TGTGCTAGCAGCCCCACAGGACAGGGGGGCCAAGAGACCCAGTACTTC.